These 29 T cell receptor beta chains were sequenced from one sample in a study of shared clonotypes between healthy human individuals. The method was immunoSEQ multiplex PCR; TCRdb's version includes in-frame clones alone and lacks a portion of them. The data contain 600,000 or so clones, roughly 98% of them singletons. Cells designated naive CD8 were CD45RO-negative and were positively selected for CCR7, with terminally differentiated effector memory CD45RA+ cells excluded. The sequencing input was naive CD8+ T cells sorted from blood. Receptors originate from a man under 40 in good health.

The genes are TRBV9 and TRBJ2-1; the match to TRBD2 covers 8 bases. CDR1 SGDLS and CDR2 YYNGEE come from the germline V gene. Losses at the gene ends were 4 bases for V and 3 bases for J; bases not matched to a gene: 12. The CDR3 totals 17 residues. The CDR3 loop is CASSFPSGREDYNEQFF. The CDR3 region has the DNA TGTGCCAGCAGCTTCCCCTCGGGGCGGGAGGACTACAATGAGCAGTTCTTC.

The CDR3 loop reads CASSLWEGLGNQPQHF. The CDR3 nucleotides are TGTGCCAGCAGCTTGTGGGAGGGCTTAGGCAATCAGCCCCAGCATTTT. The chain has TRBV5-6 and TRBJ1-5; no firm D call. The CDR3 has 16 residues. Trimming cost V 1 base and J 2 bases, with 13 bases left between them. Germline assignment: CDR1 SGHDT and CDR2 YYEEEE.

The chain employs TRBV9 and TRBJ2-7; 10 nucleotides align to TRBD1. Germline V gene data show CDR1 as SGDLS and CDR2 as YYNGEE. Unmatched junction bases numbered 15, after V lost 3 bases and J lost 6 bases. This CDR3 contains 17 residues. CDR3: CASSAHPGTGEMSEQYF. The CDR3 DNA is TGTGCCAGCAGCGCCCACCCGGGGACAGGGGAAATGAGCGAGCAGTACTTC.

V usage is TRBV4-1 and J usage is TRBJ2-4; D unclear. The V gene lost 0 bases and the J gene lost 6 bases, with 15 bases spanning the gap. The CDR3 has 16 amino acids. CDR1 and CDR2 (germline): MGHRA, YSYEKL. CDR3 in DNA: TGCGCCAGCAGCCAAGAAATCCCGCCGAGAATAAACATTCAGTACTTC. Its translation is CASSQEIPPRINIQYF.

This chain links TRBV7-7 with TRBJ2-7; D not resolved. CDR3 length: 13 amino acids. Germline CDR1 and CDR2: SSHAT and FNYEAQ (reference sequence). V lost 3 bases, J lost 3 bases, and 9 bases lay in between. CDR3 protein: CASSFGSDYEQYF. The CDR3 bases are TGTGCCAGCAGCTTCGGGTCAGACTACGAGCAGTACTTC. Full variable domain (rest looked up from reference TRBV7-7 and TRBJ2-7): GAGVSQSPRYKVTKRGQDVTLRCDPISSHATLYWYQQALGQGPEFLTYFNYEAQPDKSGLPSDRFSAERPEGSISTLTIQRTEQRDSAMYRCASSFGSDYEQYFGPGTRLTVT.

CDR3 coding DNA: TGTGCCACCAGCACCGCGGGAGCGACGAACACCGGGGAGCTGTTTTTT. It is translated as CATSTAGATNTGELFF. This chain connects TRBV15 to TRBJ2-2, with TRBD2 matching 7 bases. The germline V gene has CDR1 LNHNV and CDR2 YYDKDF (reference sequence). The CDR3 is 16 residues long. The V segment lost 4 bases and the J segment 0 bases; nucleotides outside the gene matches: 5.

The CDR3 DNA is TGTGCCAGAAGCCACCGAGATTTACCGGGACTACACTCCTACAATGAGCAGTTCTTC. This gives the protein CARSHRDLPGLHSYNEQFF. The rearrangement uses TRBV5-3 and TRBJ2-1, with TRBD2 matching over 7 bases. TRBV5-3 is an ORF for which the function is uncertain. The CDR3 is 19 amino acids. V lost 4 bases, J lost 0 bases, and 16 bases stayed unmatched.

The CDR3 loop reads CASSFGGEVNTQYF. DNA for the CDR3: TGTGCCAGCAGTTTTGGGGGAGAGGTGAATACGCAGTATTTT. The chain recombines TRBV27 with TRBJ2-3; D is perhaps TRBD1 or TRBD2 (5 bases each). The CDR3 has 14 amino acids. Deletions cut 3 bases from V and 7 bases from J, with 14 bases between. Germline CDR1 reads MNHEY; CDR2 reads SMNVEV (reference sequence).

The chain carries TRBV27 and TRBJ1-1; D not certain. Germline lookup yields CDR1 MNHEY and CDR2 SMNVEV (reference sequence). Trimming cost V 6 bases and J 0 bases, with 8 bases left between them. The length of the CDR3 is 13 residues. The CDR3 DNA sequence: TGTGCCAGCAGAACGGTCATGAACACTGAAGCTTTCTTT. Amino acid sequence: CASRTVMNTEAFF.

This clone came up once. The chain combines TRBV27 with TRBJ2-7, with D possibly TRBD2 on 6 matching bases. V was clipped by 3 bases and J by 3 bases, with 21 bases between them. Germline assignment: CDR1 MNHEY and CDR2 SMNVEV (reference sequence). The CDR3 totals 17 residues. The CDR3 spells CASSFQDPGLQSYEQYF. The CDR3, as DNA: TGTGCCAGCAGTTTCCAAGATCCGGGACTTCAAAGCTACGAGCAGTACTTC.

V is TRBV6-5 and J is TRBJ1-1; no clear D gene. Germline V gene data show CDR1 as MNHEY and CDR2 as SVGAGI. Trimming pared 4 bases from V and 8 bases from J, leaving 11 bases between. The CDR3 is 12 amino acids. CDR3 residues: CASSLGPEEAFF. CDR3 DNA: TGTGCCAGCAGTTTGGGCCCCGAAGAAGCTTTCTTT.

The chain combines TRBV2 with TRBJ1-2, with D unclear. The CDR3 has 16 amino acids. The V and J ends lost 2 bases and 0 bases respectively, with 13 bases between them. CDR1 is SNHLY and CDR2 is FYNNEI in the germline V gene. The CDR3, as DNA: TGTGCCAGCAGTGAAACGCGGACGGAAGCTAACTATGGCTACACCTTC. Its translation is CASSETRTEANYGYTF.

This chain connects TRBV21-1 to TRBJ2-1; the listed D gene, TRBD1, was not tested against the DNA. TRBV21-1 is assigned pseudogene status. CDR3 size: 18 residues. CDR3 nucleotide sequence: TGTGCCAGCAGCGCGTGGGACAGGGGAGTGCAGTCCTACAATGAGCAGTTCTTC. Its protein is CASSAWDRGVQSYNEQFF.

The chain joins TRBV9 to TRBJ2-5; D is perhaps TRBD1 or TRBD2 (5 bases each). Germline CDR1 is SGDLS and CDR2 is YYNGEE. Trimming pared 2 bases from V and 5 bases from J, leaving 13 bases between. The CDR3 is 14 residues long. The CDR3 bases are TGTGCCAGCAGCGTGTGGGGCAGGGAGGAGACCCAGTACTTC. Its translation: CASSVWGREETQYF.

The gene calls are TRBV7-8 and TRBJ2-3; TRBD2 might be the D (6 bases). Germline lookup yields CDR1 SGHVS and CDR2 FQNEAQ. The V gene lost 5 bases and the J gene lost 3 bases, with 18 bases spanning the gap. This CDR3 is 16 amino acids long. The CDR3 nucleotides read TGTGCCAGCAGCCCCCCCCGCGGGACGTATACAGATACGCAGTATTTT. Its translation: CASSPPRGTYTDTQYF.

The chain recombines TRBV6-6 with TRBJ1-3; 7 bases map to TRBD1. Germline V CDR1 and CDR2: MNHNY, SVGAGI (reference sequence). The CDR3 is 15 residues long. Trimming removed 7 bases from V and 3 bases from J; junction bases left unmatched: 9. The DNA of the CDR3 is TGTGCCAGCAATCCACCCGGGACAGTTGGAAACACCATATATTTT. Translated, it gives CASNPPGTVGNTIYF.

This rearrangement joins TRBV27 to TRBJ2-5; TRBD1 matches 7 bases. Germline V gene sequence: CDR1 MNHEY, CDR2 SMNVEV (reference sequence). The CDR3 is 16 amino acids. J lost 3 bases, V lost 5 bases, and 12 bases had no gene match. CDR3 loop: CASSPYPGTEKETQYF. CDR3 DNA sequence: TGTGCCAGCAGTCCATACCCCGGGACAGAGAAAGAGACCCAGTACTTC.

This chain links TRBV6-6 with TRBJ2-7, with 11 bases that match TRBD2. Germline V gives CDR1 MNHNY, CDR2 SVGAGI (reference sequence). The CDR3 extends over 15 amino acids. V lost 5 bases, J lost 2 bases, and 5 bases stayed unmatched. CDR3 in amino acids: CASSTIAGGAYEQYF. The CDR3 DNA is TGTGCCAGCAGTACAATAGCGGGGGGGGCCTACGAGCAGTACTTC.

The J gene is TRBJ2-1, the V gene TRBV7-9; D possibly corresponds to TRBD1 (6 bases). V lost 2 bases, J lost 8 bases, and 19 bases lay in between. Germline V gene data show CDR1 as SEHNR and CDR2 as FQNEAQ (reference sequence). The CDR3 has 16 amino acids. The CDR3 DNA follows: TGTGCCAGCAGCTTAAATGGGCTGGGGGCGGTAGATGAGCAGTTCTTC. Translating gives CASSLNGLGAVDEQFF.

The rearrangement uses TRBV5-5 and TRBJ2-6; D unclear. This CDR3 has 15 residues. The V gene lost 0 bases and the J gene lost 0 bases, with 4 bases spanning the gap. CDR1 is SGHKS and CDR2 is YYEKEE in the germline V gene (reference sequence). The CDR3 loop is CASSLEFSGANVLTF. The DNA for the CDR3 is TGTGCCAGCAGCTTGGAATTCTCTGGGGCCAACGTCCTGACTTTC. The whole variable domain, filled in from reference TRBV5-5 and TRBJ2-6, reads DAGVTQSPTHLIKTRGQQVTLRCSPISGHKSVSWYQQVLGQGPQFIFQYYEKEERGRGNFPDRFSARQFPNYSSELNVNALLLGDSALYLCASSLEFSGANVLTFGAGSRLTVL.

This chain links TRBV10-1 with TRBJ2-3; D call uncertain. V was cut by 2 bases and J by 10 bases, with 13 bases left in between. The CDR3 runs 13 residues. Germline CDR1 and CDR2: WNHNN and SYGVQD (reference sequence). CDR3 protein: CASSESRVSSQYF. Here the CDR3 DNA reads TGCGCCAGCAGTGAGAGTCGAGTCTCTTCGCAGTATTTT.

The CDR3 nucleotides read TGTGCCAGCAGCGAGCACCGGGACTTACCGTCGGAGACCCAGTACTTC. Encoded protein: CASSEHRDLPSETQYF. The V gene is TRBV9, the J gene TRBJ2-5; tentative D call: TRBD2 (6 bases). The CDR3 length is 16 residues. With 3 bases removed from V and 5 bases from J, the gap between germline ends came to 20 bases. Germline V gene data show CDR1 as SGDLS and CDR2 as YYNGEE.

V is TRBV10-2 and J is TRBJ1-5, with D unresolved. V was shortened by 6 bases and J by 6 bases, with 21 bases between the two germline ends. This CDR3 spans 16 amino acids. The germline V gene has CDR1 WSHSY and CDR2 SAAADI. CDR3 protein: CASRPGILPLSQPQHF. The CDR3 DNA reads as TGCGCCAGCAGACCCGGGATCCTGCCCCTTAGTCAGCCCCAGCATTTT.

The CDR3 protein is CASSETSPGIQETQYF. CDR3 coding DNA: TGCGCCAGCAGCGAAACTTCCCCGGGCATACAAGAGACCCAGTACTTC. This chain connects TRBV4-1 to TRBJ2-5, with D uncertain. The length of the CDR3 is 16 residues. Germline loops: CDR1 MGHRA, CDR2 YSYEKL. V lost 5 bases and J lost 2, with 18 bases in between.

The chain combines TRBV7-2 with TRBJ2-7; D uncertain. CDR1 is SGHTA and CDR2 is FQGNSA in the germline V gene. The V end lost 6 bases, the J end lost 3 bases, and 15 bases lay between the germline ends. This CDR3 has 14 residues. The CDR3 loop is CASSPDLNSYEQYF. CDR3 DNA: TGTGCCAGCAGTCCGGACCTAAACAGCTACGAGCAGTACTTC.

This sequence joins TRBV14 and TRBJ2-5, with D unclear. V was pared by 3 bases and J by 5 bases, with 16 bases between. The CDR3 contains 15 residues. Germline V gene data show CDR1 as SGHDN and CDR2 as FVKESK. The CDR3 sequence: CASSQTGATIETQYF. As DNA, the CDR3 is TGTGCCAGCAGCCAGACGGGCGCCACAATCGAGACCCAGTACTTC.

This sequence joins TRBV27 and TRBJ2-1, with 9 bases that match TRBD2. J lost 6 bases, V lost 8 bases, and 14 bases had no gene match. This CDR3 spans 16 amino acids. Per the germline V gene, CDR1 is MNHEY and CDR2 is SMNVEV (reference sequence). The CDR3 protein is CASWGVAGVVGNEQFF. The CDR3 bases are TGTGCCAGCTGGGGGGTAGCGGGAGTGGTCGGCAATGAGCAGTTCTTC.

The chain is built from TRBV15 and TRBJ2-1, with TRBD2 as a possible D gene (6 bases). V was shortened by 3 bases and J by 4 bases, with 16 bases between the two germline ends. The CDR3 runs to 16 residues. Germline V gene sequence: CDR1 LNHNV, CDR2 YYDKDF (reference sequence). The CDR3 protein is CATSSSGTPAYNEQFF. In DNA, the CDR3 is TGTGCCACCAGCAGTTCCGGGACTCCCGCTTACAATGAGCAGTTCTTC.

The chain uses TRBV7-9 and TRBJ2-1; TRBD2 agrees at 10 bases. Germline CDR1 and CDR2: SEHNR and FQNEAQ (reference sequence). The CDR3 contains 15 residues. Trimming removed 8 bases from V and 6 bases from J; junction bases left unmatched: 10. CDR3 sequence: CASRSAGGPFNEQFF. The CDR3 coding sequence is TGTGCCAGCCGTTCAGCGGGAGGGCCGTTCAATGAGCAGTTCTTC. Variable domain in full (rest from reference TRBV7-9 and TRBJ2-1): DTGVSQNPRHKITKRGQNVTFRCDPISEHNRLYWYRQTLGQGPEFLTYFQNEAQLEKSRLLSDRFSAERPKGSFSTLEIQRTEQGDSAMYLCASRSAGGPFNEQFFGPGTRLTVL.